The entry below describes one TCR beta chain. Its antigen is currently unknown. These data are taken from a study of CD8+CD57+ T cells in acquired aplastic anemia. Study outcomes and limitations: CD8+ Simpson's diversity in patients was not significantly different from that in controls. About 30 CD8+ CDR3 sequences occurred in both the patients and the controls.

Genomic DNA acted as the template from which TCR beta VDJ combination and CDR3 sequence profiling were carried out. Each CDR3 protein gets one entry after TCRdb re-called the reads with MiXCR. The sample lists about 190,000 distinct CDR3 sequences, approximately 48% occurring once. Previously, flow cytometry had revealed CD8+CD57+ cell expansion in the patients chosen for sequencing. The CDR3 runs 11 residues. The V gene lost 4 bases and the J gene lost 6 bases, with 7 bases spanning the gap. Germline values: CDR1 MNHEY, CDR2 SVGEGT. The sequence came from a human donor with aplastic anemia. Sequenced sample: sorted CD4+, CD8+, or CD8+CD57+ T cells (not recorded which) from PBMCs. The rearrangement links TRBV6-2 or TRBV6-3 to TRBJ2-7; no clear D gene. The CDR3 here is CASSWGSEQYF. The CDR3 DNA reads as TGTGCCAGCAGTTGGGGTAGCGAGCAGTACTTC.